A single sample is the source of the 18 T cell receptor beta chains below, sequenced in a study of blood T cell repertoires in COVID-19. Generated by immunoSEQ multiplex PCR, the TCRdb table keeps only in-frame clones and is missing some. This sample carries a few hundred thousand clones, roughly 87% of them seen once, and the ten largest clones take 2.5% to 3.5%. Specimen: PBMCs or T cells enriched from blood (not recorded which). These receptors all come from a woman aged 25 to 39 who had recovered from COVID-19.

The chain recombines TRBV12-3 or TRBV12-4 with TRBJ2-5, with 7 positions matching TRBD1. This CDR3 is built from 13 residues. V lost 4 bases and J lost 2; bases outside the gene matches: 1. For the CDR3, the DNA is TGTGCCAGCAGTTCACAGGGGCAAGAGACCCAGTACTTC. This codes for CASSSQGQETQYF.

This chain connects TRBV7-9 to TRBJ2-7; D remains unclear. This CDR3 contains 12 residues. Germline lookup yields CDR1 SEHNR and CDR2 FQNEAQ (reference sequence). With 2 bases removed from V and 5 bases from J, the gap between germline ends came to 7 bases. In DNA form, the CDR3 reads TGTGCCAGCAGCTTAAACAGTCACGAGCAGTACTTC. Encoded protein: CASSLNSHEQYF.

The chain links TRBV18 to TRBJ1-3; 9 bases are a match to TRBD1. The length of the CDR3 is 15 residues. Germline assignment: CDR1 KGHSH and CDR2 LQKENI. Losses at the gene ends were 3 bases for V and 3 bases for J; bases not matched to a gene: 3. The CDR3 protein is CASSPGTGNGNTIYF. The CDR3 DNA reads as TGTGCCAGCTCACCCGGGACAGGGAATGGAAACACCATATATTTT.

V is TRBV5-1 and J is TRBJ2-1; 12 nucleotides line up with TRBD2. This CDR3 has 16 amino acids. V lost 4 bases, J lost 2 bases, and 4 bases stayed unmatched. The germline V gene encodes CDR1 SGHRS and CDR2 YFSETQ. The CDR3 DNA reads as TGCGCCAGCAGCGGGCTAGCGGGAGGGACCTACAATGAGCAGTTCTTC. Its translation is CASSGLAGGTYNEQFF. The whole variable domain, remainder taken from reference TRBV5-1 and TRBJ2-1, is KAGVTQTPRYLIKTRGQQVTLSCSPISGHRSVSWYQQTPGQGLQFLFEYFSETQRNKGNFPGRFSGRQFSNSRSEMNVSTLELGDSALYLCASSGLAGGTYNEQFFGPGTRLTVL.

A word on this clone: This specimen includes other DNA sequences encoding the same CDR3. The chain recombines TRBV27 with TRBJ2-1, with TRBD2 matching over 11 bases. This CDR3 region has 15 residues. J was trimmed by 4 bases and V by 5 bases; bases with no gene match: 4. Germline V lookup: CDR1 MNHEY, CDR2 SMNVEV (reference sequence). This CDR3 reads CASSPGTSGYNEQFF. In DNA form, the CDR3 reads TGTGCCAGCAGTCCCGGGACTAGCGGATACAATGAGCAGTTCTTC.

The chain carries TRBV2 and TRBJ2-1, with 7 positions matching TRBD1. The germline V gene encodes CDR1 SNHLY and CDR2 FYNNEI. This CDR3 region has 14 residues. V trimming: 7 bases; J trimming: 5 bases; junction bases outside the gene matches: 8. The CDR3 bases are TGTGCCAGCACCCTTCAGACAGGGCACAATGAGCAGTTCTTC. Protein sequence: CASTLQTGHNEQFF. The complete variable domain, with remaining parts taken from reference TRBV2 and TRBJ2-1, reads EPEVTQTPSHQVTQMGQEVILRCVPISNHLYFYWYRQILGQKVEFLVSFYNNEISEKSEIFDDQFSVERPDGSNFTLKIRSTKLEDSAMYFCASTLQTGHNEQFFGPGTRLTVL.

This clone was observed a few times. The V call is TRBV7-2, the J call TRBJ2-7; possible D gene TRBD2, 6 bases. This CDR3 comprises 14 residues. Trimming pared 5 bases from V and 0 bases from J, leaving 11 bases between. In germline, CDR1 is SGHTA, CDR2 FQGNSA. DNA for the CDR3: TGTGCCAGCAGCCCAAGGAGGGGCTCCTACGAGCAGTACTTC. This translates into CASSPRRGSYEQYF.

The chain uses TRBV3-1 (or the pseudogene TRBV3-2) and TRBJ2-7; 8 nucleotides line up with TRBD2. This CDR3 has 15 amino acids. CDR1 LGHDT and CDR2 YNNKEL come from the germline V gene (reference sequence). V shed 4 bases, J shed 1 base, and the junction held 6 bases outside the gene matches. The CDR3 is CASSLTSAPSYEQYF. Written as DNA, the CDR3 is TGTGCCAGCAGCCTGACTAGCGCGCCTTCCTACGAGCAGTACTTC.

The chain is built from TRBV28 and TRBJ2-3, with 9 nucleotides matching TRBD2. CDR1 and CDR2 (germline): MDHEN, SYDVKM. The CDR3 is made up of 15 amino acids. After removal of 6 bases from V and 5 bases from J, the junction contained 9 bases not matched to a gene. Here the CDR3 DNA reads TGTGCCAGCAGGATAGCGGGAGCCAGACAAGATACGCAGTATTTT. Its protein product is CASRIAGARQDTQYF.

CDR3: CASSQGVREFDEQFF. The DNA for the CDR3 is TGTGCCAGCAGCCAAGGCGTCAGGGAATTCGATGAGCAGTTCTTC. The V gene is TRBV3-1 (or the pseudogene TRBV3-2), the J gene TRBJ2-1; D is perhaps TRBD1 (5 bases). V was clipped by 1 base and J by 8 bases, with 15 bases between them. In germline, CDR1 is LGHDT, CDR2 YNNKEL (reference sequence). CDR3 length: 15 amino acids.

The chain links TRBV29-1 to TRBJ2-7; TRBD2 matches 9 bases. Germline loops: CDR1 SQVTM, CDR2 ANQGSEA. This CDR3 has 12 residues. Losses at the gene ends were 4 bases for V and 6 bases for J; bases not matched to a gene: 4. CDR3 DNA sequence: TGCAGCGTTGGGGCTAGCGGGATCGAGCAGTACTTC. The encoded protein is CSVGASGIEQYF.

This clone occurred once. The gene calls are TRBV18 and TRBJ2-3; 10 bases are shared with TRBD2. The CDR3 is 16 residues long. V shed 3 bases and J 2 bases; nucleotides not matched to a gene: 5. CDR1 and CDR2 (germline): KGHSH, LQKENI. The CDR3 sequence is CASSPSSGGATDTQYF. As DNA, the CDR3 is TGTGCCAGCTCACCGAGCAGCGGGGGGGCCACAGATACGCAGTATTTT.

The chain combines TRBV4-1 with TRBJ2-1; 8 bases match TRBD1. The CDR3 covers 15 residues. The trim removed 1 base at V and 3 bases at J, leaving 2 bases unmatched. The germline V gene encodes CDR1 MGHRA and CDR2 YSYEKL. CDR3 DNA sequence: TGCGCCAGCAGCCAAGCCGGGACAGGCTACAATGAGCAGTTCTTC. Residues: CASSQAGTGYNEQFF.

This CDR3 is CASSALDSPYNEQFF. DNA for the CDR3: TGTGCCAGCAGTGCGTTGGACAGCCCTTACAATGAGCAGTTCTTC. The rearrangement uses TRBV2 and TRBJ2-1; tentative D call: TRBD1 (6 bases). The CDR3 has 15 residues. In germline, CDR1 is SNHLY, CDR2 FYNNEI. V was clipped by 4 bases and J by 4 bases, with 14 bases between them.

The J gene is TRBJ2-2, the V gene TRBV2, with a weak D call TRBD2 (5 bases). This CDR3 spans 14 amino acids. The ends were cut back, 7 bases at V and 4 bases at J, with 13 bases in the middle. CDR1 and CDR2 from the germline V gene are SNHLY and FYNNEI. The CDR3: CASTATRGTGELFF. Here the CDR3 DNA reads TGTGCCAGCACGGCTACCCGGGGCACCGGGGAGCTGTTTTTT.

The gene calls are TRBV28 and TRBJ2-7; no clear D gene. CDR1 is MDHEN, CDR2 SYDVKM, per germline. The CDR3 has 12 residues. Trimming pared 7 bases from V and 0 bases from J, leaving 7 bases between. CDR3: CASNFASYEQYF. The CDR3 DNA sequence: TGTGCCAGCAACTTCGCCTCCTACGAGCAGTACTTC.

This clone was picked up one time. The chain has TRBV6-5 and TRBJ2-7, with D tentatively TRBD1 (5 bases). CDR3 size: 13 residues. Germline lookup yields CDR1 MNHEY and CDR2 SVGAGI. The ends were cut back, 5 bases at V and 2 bases at J, with 10 bases in the middle. The CDR3 coding sequence is TGTGCCAGCAGTCCCCACAGGACCTACGAGCAGTACTTC. Its translation is CASSPHRTYEQYF.

This clone was counted once. As DNA, the CDR3 is TGTGCCAGCTCACCACTTCAAGGGGAAGATGAAGCTTTCTTT. It yields the protein CASSPLQGEDEAFF. This chain joins TRBV18 and TRBJ1-1, with D possibly being TRBD1 (5 bases). Trimming removed 1 base at V and 7 bases at J, with 13 bases between. CDR1 is KGHSH, CDR2 LQKENI, per germline. This CDR3 has 14 amino acids.